Each of the 19 T cell receptor beta chains below was sequenced from the same sample in a study of blood T cell repertoires in COVID-19. Some clones are missing from TCRdb's copy, which holds only in-frame ones; the method was immunoSEQ multiplex PCR. The sample yields over 85,000 clones, around 90% seen once. The sequencing input was peripheral blood. These receptors came from a man aged 45-65 years with active COVID-19.

This sequence joins TRBV12-3 or TRBV12-4 and TRBJ1-2, with D unresolved. The CDR3 contains 11 residues. The V end lost 4 bases, the J end lost 4 bases, and 4 bases lay between the germline ends. The CDR3 spells CASSYIYGYTF. CDR3 nucleotide sequence: TGTGCCAGCAGTTACATCTATGGCTACACCTTC.

J is TRBJ1-2 and V is TRBV5-1; D perhaps matches TRBD1 (6 bases). The germline V gene has CDR1 SGHRS and CDR2 YFSETQ. V was pared by 0 bases and J by 8 bases, with 11 bases between. CDR3 size: 13 residues. The CDR3 coding sequence is TGCGCCAGCAGCTTGGTGGACAGTAAAGGCTACACCTTC. Translating gives CASSLVDSKGYTF. Full variable domain (outside the CDR3, taken from reference TRBV5-1 and TRBJ1-2): KAGVTQTPRYLIKTRGQQVTLSCSPISGHRSVSWYQQTPGQGLQFLFEYFSETQRNKGNFPGRFSGRQFSNSRSEMNVSTLELGDSALYLCASSLVDSKGYTFGSGTRLTVV.

The chain has TRBV30 and TRBJ2-6, with D tentatively TRBD1 (6 bases). The CDR3 spans 14 residues. Germline CDR1 reads GTSNPN; CDR2 reads SVGIG (reference sequence). The germline V and J ends were trimmed by 3 bases and 8 bases, with 14 bases remaining between them. CDR3 sequence reads: CAWRLTGTTNVLTF. CDR3 sequence (DNA): TGTGCCTGGAGGCTGACAGGAACGACCAACGTCCTGACTTTC.

This chain joins TRBV2 and TRBJ1-2, with 8 bases matching TRBD1. Germline CDR1 is SNHLY and CDR2 is FYNNEI. The CDR3 has 13 residues. Trimming at V came to 6 bases and at J to 10 bases, leaving 10 bases not matched to a gene. Here the CDR3 DNA reads TGTGCCAGCAGCCCCGGACAGGGTTCCCCCTACACCTTC. This encodes CASSPGQGSPYTF.

This CDR3 reads CAWRGGQGANYGYTF. DNA for the CDR3: TGTGCCTGGAGGGGAGGACAGGGAGCTAACTATGGCTACACCTTC. The chain uses TRBV30 and TRBJ1-2; TRBD1 aligns across 8 bases. Germline CDR1 is GTSNPN and CDR2 is SVGIG (reference sequence). This CDR3 is 15 amino acids long. V was pared by 3 bases and J by 0 bases, with 6 bases of the junction left unmatched.

The rearrangement joins TRBV12-5 to TRBJ2-1; no reliable D call. Looked up from germline, CDR1 is LGHNT and CDR2 is FRNRAP. The CDR3 is 11 amino acids. V shed 5 bases and J shed 5 bases, with 4 bases lying between them. CDR3 DNA: TGTGCTAGTGGTCGGGACAATGAGCAGTTCTTC. Amino acid sequence: CASGRDNEQFF.

This clone was seen a few times. The chain joins TRBV2 to TRBJ1-3; 12 positions agree with TRBD1. CDR1 SNHLY and CDR2 FYNNEI come from the germline V gene. The trim removed 4 bases at V and 3 bases at J, leaving 4 bases unmatched. The CDR3 loop spans 16 amino acids. For the CDR3, the DNA is TGTGCCAGCAGTGGGGACAGGGGGCATGTTGGAAACACCATATATTTT. Its protein is CASSGDRGHVGNTIYF.

This chain uses TRBV27 with TRBJ2-5; TRBD2 agrees at 13 bases. The CDR3 extends over 15 amino acids. V was pared by 4 bases and J by 7 bases, with 6 bases of the junction left unmatched. Germline CDR1 is MNHEY and CDR2 is SMNVEV (reference sequence). CDR3 protein: CASSSGLAGSATQYF. CDR3 nucleotides: TGTGCCAGCAGTTCGGGACTAGCGGGGTCGGCGACCCAGTACTTC.

V is TRBV6-6 and J is TRBJ2-7; TRBD2 might be the D (6 bases). Germline V CDR1 and CDR2: MNHNY, SVGAGI (reference sequence). The CDR3 runs to 16 residues. Trimming removed 4 bases at V and 7 bases at J, with 23 bases between. The CDR3 region is CASSSITPGEKGEQYF. As DNA, the CDR3 is TGTGCCAGCAGTTCCATAACTCCGGGAGAAAAAGGGGAGCAGTACTTC.

The chain links TRBV9 to TRBJ2-7; TRBD1 agrees at 7 bases. The CDR3 contains 15 residues. V gave up 0 bases and J gave up 3 bases; unmatched junction bases: 6. Germline lookup yields CDR1 SGDLS and CDR2 YYNGEE. In nucleotides, the CDR3 is TGTGCCAGCAGCGTAGACTCTACAGGGGTCTACGAGCAGTACTTC. Amino acid sequence: CASSVDSTGVYEQYF.

V usage is TRBV27 and J usage is TRBJ1-4; a weak D match, TRBD1 (5 bases). The germline gives CDR1 MNHEY, CDR2 SMNVEV (reference sequence). This CDR3 region has 16 residues. V was pared by 5 bases and J by 3 bases, with 16 bases between. DNA of the CDR3: TGTGCCAGCAGTCCGTCATTCAGGGCCTCTAATGAAAAACTGTTTTTT. Translated, it gives CASSPSFRASNEKLFF. The variable domain in full, completed from reference TRBV27 and TRBJ1-4, reads EAQVTQNPRYLITVTGKKLTVTCSQNMNHEYMSWYRQDPGLGLRQIYYSMNVEVTDKGDVPEGYKVSRKEKRNFPLILESPSPNQTSLYFCASSPSFRASNEKLFFGSGTQLSVL.

This clone came up once. The chain has TRBV14 and TRBJ1-6; the match to TRBD1 covers 7 bases. CDR1 is SGHDN, CDR2 FVKESK, per germline. V was pared by 1 base and J by 13 bases, with 13 bases of the junction left unmatched. The CDR3 has 16 residues. CDR3 in DNA: TGTGCCAGCAGCCAAGTTACCGGGACAGCCGAAACTCCCCTCCACTTT. This sequence encodes CASSQVTGTAETPLHF. The full variable domain, in which reference TRBV14 and TRBJ1-6 provide the parts outside the CDR3, is EAGVTQFPSHSVIEKGQTVTLRCDPISGHDNLYWYRRVMGKEIKFLLHFVKESKQDESGMPNNRFLAERTGGTYSTLKVQPAELEDSGVYFCASSQVTGTAETPLHFGNGTRLTVT.

V usage is TRBV29-1 and J usage is TRBJ1-1; the D gene is possibly TRBD1 (5 bases). The V gene's germline CDR1 is SQVTM and CDR2 ANQGSEA. This CDR3 contains 12 residues. Trimming pared 7 bases from V and 3 bases from J, leaving 12 bases between. The CDR3 DNA sequence: TGCAGCGCTAGGGTAGGGGACACTGAAGCTTTCTTT. This codes for CSARVGDTEAFF.

CDR3 in DNA: TGTGCCAGCAGCCCAGGACTAGCGGCCTCCTACAATGAGCAGTTCTTC. Its protein product is CASSPGLAASYNEQFF. This chain links TRBV7-8 with TRBJ2-1; 10 positions match TRBD2. CDR3 size: 16 residues. Germline V gene lookup returns CDR1 SGHVS and CDR2 FQNEAQ. Unmatched junction bases numbered 4, after V lost 5 bases and J lost 0 bases.

The chain combines TRBV12-3 or TRBV12-4 with TRBJ2-1; possibly TRBD2 for D (5 bases). This CDR3 contains 13 residues. V lost 2 bases, J lost 6 bases, and 8 bases lay in between. The CDR3 here is CASSLLAGNEQFF. In DNA form, the CDR3 reads TGTGCCAGCAGTTTACTAGCAGGCAATGAGCAGTTCTTC.

This sequence joins TRBV9 and TRBJ2-5; D is possibly TRBD2 (7 bases). Per the germline V gene, CDR1 is SGDLS and CDR2 is YYNGEE. V was trimmed by 3 bases and J by 5 bases, leaving 20 bases between them. The CDR3 has 16 amino acids. CDR3 DNA: TGTGCCAGCAGCGCCGAGGGGGGGACTCGGTGGGAGACCCAGTACTTC. It yields the protein CASSAEGGTRWETQYF.

This chain links TRBV12-3 or TRBV12-4 with TRBJ1-4; TRBD1 is a possible D gene (5 bases). This CDR3 comprises 13 residues. V was clipped by 3 bases and J by 7 bases, with 9 bases between them. The CDR3 region is CASSFGRVEKLFF. The DNA for the CDR3 is TGTGCCAGCAGTTTTGGCAGGGTTGAAAAACTGTTTTTT.

The chain is built from TRBV30 and TRBJ2-7; a possible D gene is TRBD2 (5 bases). This CDR3 has 15 residues. CDR1 is GTSNPN and CDR2 is SVGIG in the germline V gene (reference sequence). The V and J ends lost 2 bases and 0 bases respectively, with 14 bases between them. The CDR3 region has the DNA TGTGCCTGGAGTCCCGGGGTGACCCTCTCCTACGAGCAGTACTTC. Its translation: CAWSPGVTLSYEQYF.

This clone was detected once. The chain recombines TRBV6-5 with TRBJ2-7; TRBD1 is a possible D gene (6 bases). V was shortened by 6 bases and J by 1 base, with 16 bases between the two germline ends. Germline-derived CDR1 and CDR2 are MNHEY and SVGAGI. The CDR3 contains 15 residues. The DNA of the CDR3 is TGTGCCAGCAGAGGAAACTCCAGGGGATCCTACGAGCAGTACTTC. Translating it yields CASRGNSRGSYEQYF.